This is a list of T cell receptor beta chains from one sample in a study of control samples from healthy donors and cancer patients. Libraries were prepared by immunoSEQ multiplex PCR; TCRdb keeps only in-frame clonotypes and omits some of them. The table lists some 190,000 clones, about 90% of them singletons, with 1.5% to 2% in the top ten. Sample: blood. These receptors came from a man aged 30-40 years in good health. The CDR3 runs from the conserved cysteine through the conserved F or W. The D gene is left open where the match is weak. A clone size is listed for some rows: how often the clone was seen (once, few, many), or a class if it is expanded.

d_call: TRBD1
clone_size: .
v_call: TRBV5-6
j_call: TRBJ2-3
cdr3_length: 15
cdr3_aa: CASSLGQGSTDTQYF
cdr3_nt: TGTGCCAGCAGCTTAGGACAGGGTAGCACAGATACGCAGTATTTT

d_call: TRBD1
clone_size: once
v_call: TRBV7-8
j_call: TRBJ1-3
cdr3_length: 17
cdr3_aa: CASSLGPRGDSGNTIYF
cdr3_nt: TGTGCCAGCAGCTTAGGCCCCAGGGGGGACTCTGGAAACACCATATATTTT

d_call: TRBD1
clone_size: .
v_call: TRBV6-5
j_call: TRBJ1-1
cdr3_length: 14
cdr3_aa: CASSTTGWDTEAFF
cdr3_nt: TGTGCCAGCAGCACGACAGGGTGGGACACTGAAGCTTTCTTT

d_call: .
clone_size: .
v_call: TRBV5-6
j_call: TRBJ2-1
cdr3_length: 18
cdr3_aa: CASSLFSSGPFSYNEQFF
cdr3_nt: TGTGCCAGCAGCTTGTTCTCGAGCGGACCATTCTCCTACAATGAGCAGTTCTTC

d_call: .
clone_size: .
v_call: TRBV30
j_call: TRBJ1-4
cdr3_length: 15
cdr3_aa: CAWSAAGTAAEKLFF
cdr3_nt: TGTGCCTGGAGTGCCGCAGGGACCGCCGCAGAAAAACTGTTTTTT

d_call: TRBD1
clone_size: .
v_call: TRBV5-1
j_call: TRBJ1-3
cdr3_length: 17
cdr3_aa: CASRGGTGPFSGNTIYF
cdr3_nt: TGCGCCAGCAGGGGTGGGACAGGACCCTTCTCTGGAAACACCATATATTTT

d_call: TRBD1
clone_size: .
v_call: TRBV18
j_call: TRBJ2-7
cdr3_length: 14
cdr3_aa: CASSPRTGGYEQYF
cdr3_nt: TGTGCCAGCTCACCTCGAACAGGGGGTTACGAGCAGTACTTC

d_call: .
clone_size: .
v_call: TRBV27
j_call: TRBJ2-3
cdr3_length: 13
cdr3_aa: CASSSQGRDTQYF
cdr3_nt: TGTGCCAGCAGTTCCCAGGGGCGGGATACGCAGTATTTT

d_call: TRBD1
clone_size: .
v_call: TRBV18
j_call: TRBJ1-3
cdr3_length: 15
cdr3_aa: CASSQQGASGNTIYF
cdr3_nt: TGTGCCAGCTCACAACAGGGGGCATCTGGAAACACCATATATTTT

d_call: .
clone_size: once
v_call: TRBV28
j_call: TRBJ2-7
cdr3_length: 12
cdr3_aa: CASSSQGPEQYF
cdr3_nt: TGTGCCAGCAGTTCCCAAGGACCCGAGCAGTACTTC

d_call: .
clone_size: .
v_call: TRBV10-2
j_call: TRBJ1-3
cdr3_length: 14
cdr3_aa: CASSVPTSGNTIYF
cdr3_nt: TGCGCCAGCAGTGTACCGACCTCTGGAAACACCATATATTTT

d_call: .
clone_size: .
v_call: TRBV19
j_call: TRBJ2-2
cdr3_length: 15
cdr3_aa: CASTMGGGFAGELFF
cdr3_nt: TGTGCCAGTACCATGGGTGGGGGGTTTGCCGGGGAGCTGTTTTTT

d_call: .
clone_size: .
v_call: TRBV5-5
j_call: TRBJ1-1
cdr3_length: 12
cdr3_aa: CASSLDGWVAFF
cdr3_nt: TGTGCCAGCAGCTTGGACGGCTGGGTAGCTTTCTTT

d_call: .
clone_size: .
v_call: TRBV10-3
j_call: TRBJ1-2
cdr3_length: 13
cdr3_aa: CAISESGGHGYTF
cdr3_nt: TGTGCCATCAGTGAGTCCGGGGGCCATGGCTACACCTTC

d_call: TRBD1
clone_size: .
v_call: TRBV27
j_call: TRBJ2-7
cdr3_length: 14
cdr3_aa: CASSWTGTGYEQYF
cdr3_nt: TGTGCCAGCAGCTGGACCGGGACAGGGTACGAGCAGTACTTC

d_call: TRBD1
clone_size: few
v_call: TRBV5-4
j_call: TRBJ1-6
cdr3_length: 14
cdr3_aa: CASSPEDRGSPLHF
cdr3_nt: TGTGCCAGCAGCCCTGAGGACAGGGGTTCACCCCTCCACTTT

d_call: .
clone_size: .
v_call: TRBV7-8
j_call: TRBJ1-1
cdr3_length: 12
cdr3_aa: CASSFQTAEAFF
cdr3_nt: TGTGCCAGCAGCTTTCAAACGGCTGAAGCTTTCTTT

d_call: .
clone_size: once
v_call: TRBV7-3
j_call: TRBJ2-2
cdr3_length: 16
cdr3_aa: CASSSMGPTNTGELFF
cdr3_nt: TGTGCCAGCAGCTCTATGGGACCTACGAACACCGGAGAGCTGTTTTTT

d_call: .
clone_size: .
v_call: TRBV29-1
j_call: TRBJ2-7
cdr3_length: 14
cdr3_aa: CSVEGWGGAYEQYF
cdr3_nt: TGCAGCGTTGAAGGATGGGGTGGTGCCTACGAGCAGTACTTC

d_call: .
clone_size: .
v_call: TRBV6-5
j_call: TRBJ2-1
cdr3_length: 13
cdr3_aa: CASSPDRGNEQFF
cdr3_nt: TGTGCCAGCAGTCCAGACCGGGGGAATGAGCAGTTCTTC

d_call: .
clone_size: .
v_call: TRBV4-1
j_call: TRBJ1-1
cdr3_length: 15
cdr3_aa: CASSQGRLMNTEAFF
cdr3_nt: TGCGCCAGCAGCCAAGGTAGGCTCATGAACACTGAAGCTTTCTTT

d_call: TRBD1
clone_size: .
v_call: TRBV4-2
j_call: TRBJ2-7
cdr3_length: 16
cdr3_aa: CASSQTTGQVLSEQYF
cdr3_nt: TGTGCCAGCAGCCAAACCACGGGACAGGTACTCTCCGAGCAGTACTTC

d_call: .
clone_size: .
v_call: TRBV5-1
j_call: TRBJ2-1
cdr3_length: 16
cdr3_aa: CASSHKKMVLDNEQFF
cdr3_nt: TGCGCCAGCAGCCATAAAAAGATGGTTCTTGACAATGAGCAGTTCTTC

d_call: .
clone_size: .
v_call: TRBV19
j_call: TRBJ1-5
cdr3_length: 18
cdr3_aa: CASSIDLRREGLGQPQHF
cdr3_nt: TGTGCCAGTAGTATAGATCTCAGGCGGGAGGGGCTTGGTCAGCCCCAGCATTTT

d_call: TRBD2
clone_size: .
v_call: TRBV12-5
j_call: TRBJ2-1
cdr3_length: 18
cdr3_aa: CASGLVHGSGGIYNEQFF
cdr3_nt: TGTGCTAGTGGTTTGGTACATGGTAGCGGGGGGATATACAATGAGCAGTTCTTC

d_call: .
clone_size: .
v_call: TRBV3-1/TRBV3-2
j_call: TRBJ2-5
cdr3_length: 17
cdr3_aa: CASSPKSTFRGEETQYF
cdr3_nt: TGTGCCAGCAGCCCCAAAAGTACCTTCAGGGGGGAGGAGACCCAGTACTTC

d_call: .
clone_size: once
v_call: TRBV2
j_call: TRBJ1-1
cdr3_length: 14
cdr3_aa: CASSPPGQNTEAFF
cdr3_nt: TGTGCCAGCAGTCCCCCGGGACAGAACACTGAAGCTTTCTTT

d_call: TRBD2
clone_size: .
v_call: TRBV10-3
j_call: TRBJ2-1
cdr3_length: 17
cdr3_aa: CAISDPGTSGGYNEQFF
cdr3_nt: TGTGCCATCAGTGATCCCGGGACTAGCGGGGGATACAATGAGCAGTTCTTC

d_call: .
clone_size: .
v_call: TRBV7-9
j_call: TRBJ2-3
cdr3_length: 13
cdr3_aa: CASSDMWGNTQYF
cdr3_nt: TGTGCCAGCAGCGACATGTGGGGAAATACGCAGTATTTT

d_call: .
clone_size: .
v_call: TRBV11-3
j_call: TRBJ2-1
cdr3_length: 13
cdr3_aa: CASSFAGRNEQFF
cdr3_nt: TGTGCCAGCAGCTTCGCAGGGCGGAATGAGCAGTTCTTC

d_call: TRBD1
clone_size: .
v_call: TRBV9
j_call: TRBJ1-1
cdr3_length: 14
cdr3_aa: CASSVAGGSREAFF
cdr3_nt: TGTGCCAGCAGCGTGGCAGGGGGCAGTCGTGAAGCTTTCTTT

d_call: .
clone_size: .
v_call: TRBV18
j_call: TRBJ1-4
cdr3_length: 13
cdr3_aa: CASSPNTNEKLFF
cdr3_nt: TGTGCCAGCTCACCAAATACTAATGAAAAACTGTTTTTT

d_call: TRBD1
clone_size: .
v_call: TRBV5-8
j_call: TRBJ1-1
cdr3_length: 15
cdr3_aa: CASSTGQVPHTEAFF
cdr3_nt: TGTGCCAGCAGCACGGGACAGGTGCCTCACACTGAAGCTTTCTTT

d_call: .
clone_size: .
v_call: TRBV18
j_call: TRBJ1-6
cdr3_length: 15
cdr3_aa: CASSPEGGNNSPLHF
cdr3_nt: TGTGCCAGCTCACCAGAAGGGGGAAATAATTCACCCCTCCACTTT

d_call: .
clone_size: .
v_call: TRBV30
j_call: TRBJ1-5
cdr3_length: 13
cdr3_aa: CAWSEGLHQPQHF
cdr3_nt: TGTGCCTGGAGTGAGGGACTTCATCAGCCCCAGCATTTT

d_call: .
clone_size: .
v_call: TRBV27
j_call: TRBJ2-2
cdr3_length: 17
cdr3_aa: CASSPTVGEANTGELFF
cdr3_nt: TGTGCCAGCAGTCCCACGGTCGGGGAAGCCAACACCGGGGAGCTGTTTTTT

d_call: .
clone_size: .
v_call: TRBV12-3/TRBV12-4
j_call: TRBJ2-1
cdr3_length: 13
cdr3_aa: CASSTGVLNEQFF
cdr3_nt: TGTGCCAGCTCCACCGGGGTTCTTAATGAGCAGTTCTTC

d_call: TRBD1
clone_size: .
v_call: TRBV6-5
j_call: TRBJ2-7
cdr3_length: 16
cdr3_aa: CASSYGPGTGGYEQYF
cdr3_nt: TGTGCCAGCAGTTATGGTCCCGGGACAGGGGGCTACGAGCAGTACTTC

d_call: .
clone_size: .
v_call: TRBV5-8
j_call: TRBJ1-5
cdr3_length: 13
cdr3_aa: CASSRGGNQPQHF
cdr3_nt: TGTGCCAGCTCGAGGGGGGGAAATCAGCCCCAGCATTTT

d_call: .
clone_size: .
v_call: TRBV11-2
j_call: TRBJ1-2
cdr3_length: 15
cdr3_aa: CASSLAGTVAYGYTF
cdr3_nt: TGTGCCAGCAGCTTAGCCGGGACGGTGGCCTATGGCTACACCTTC

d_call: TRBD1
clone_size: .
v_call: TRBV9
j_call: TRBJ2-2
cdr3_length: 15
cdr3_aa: CASSPGGSGTGELFF
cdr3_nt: TGTGCCAGCAGCCCAGGGGGCTCGGGAACCGGGGAGCTGTTTTTT

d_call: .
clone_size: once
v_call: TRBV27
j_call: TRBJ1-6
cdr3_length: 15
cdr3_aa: CASSLGVGGNSPLHF
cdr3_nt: TGTGCCAGCAGTTTAGGGGTAGGAGGTAATTCACCCCTCCACTTT

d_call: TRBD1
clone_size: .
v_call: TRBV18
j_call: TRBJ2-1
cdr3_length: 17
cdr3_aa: CASSPRTGPYSYNEQFF
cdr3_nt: TGTGCCAGCTCACCTCGGACAGGGCCTTACTCCTACAATGAGCAGTTCTTC

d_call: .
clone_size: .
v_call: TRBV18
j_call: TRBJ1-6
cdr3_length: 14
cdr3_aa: CASSPSGTNSPLHF
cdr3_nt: TGTGCCAGCTCACCATCAGGTACCAATTCACCCCTCCACTTT

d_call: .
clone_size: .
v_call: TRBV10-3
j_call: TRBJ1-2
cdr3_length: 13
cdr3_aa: CATQKQGSYGYTF
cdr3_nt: TGTGCCACCCAGAAACAGGGTAGCTATGGCTACACCTTC

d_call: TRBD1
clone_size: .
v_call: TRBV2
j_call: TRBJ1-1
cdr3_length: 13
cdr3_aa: CASGPGQETEAFF
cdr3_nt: TGTGCCAGCGGTCCTGGACAGGAAACTGAAGCTTTCTTT

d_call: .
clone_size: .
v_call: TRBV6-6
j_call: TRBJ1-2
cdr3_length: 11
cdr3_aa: CASSRGNGYTF
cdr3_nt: TGTGCCAGCAGTCGAGGCAATGGCTACACCTTC

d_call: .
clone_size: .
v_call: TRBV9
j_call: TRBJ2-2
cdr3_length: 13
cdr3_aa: CASSEEHTGELFF
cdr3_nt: TGTGCCAGCAGCGAAGAACACACCGGGGAGCTGTTTTTT

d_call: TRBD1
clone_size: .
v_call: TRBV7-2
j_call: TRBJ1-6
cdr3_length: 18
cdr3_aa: CASSRTGETSSYNSPLHF
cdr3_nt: TGTGCCAGCAGCCGGACAGGGGAAACCAGCTCCTATAATTCACCCCTCCACTTT

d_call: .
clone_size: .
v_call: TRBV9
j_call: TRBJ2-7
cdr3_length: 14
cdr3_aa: CASSATATGFEQYF
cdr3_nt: TGTGCCAGCAGCGCAACAGCCACAGGGTTCGAGCAGTACTTC

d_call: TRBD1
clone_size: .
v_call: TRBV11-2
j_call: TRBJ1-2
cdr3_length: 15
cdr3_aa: CASSSRGRLDYGYTF
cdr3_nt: TGTGCCAGCAGCTCCAGGGGGCGATTGGACTATGGCTACACCTTC

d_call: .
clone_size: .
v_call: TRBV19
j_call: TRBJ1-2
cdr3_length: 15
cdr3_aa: CASSSPWERDYGYTF
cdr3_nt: TGTGCCAGTAGTTCCCCGTGGGAACGAGATTATGGCTACACCTTC

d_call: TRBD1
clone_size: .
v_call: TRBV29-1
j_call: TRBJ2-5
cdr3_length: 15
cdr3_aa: CSVPRGGTGDETQYF
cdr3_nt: TGCAGCGTCCCTCGGGGTGGGACAGGGGATGAGACCCAGTACTTC

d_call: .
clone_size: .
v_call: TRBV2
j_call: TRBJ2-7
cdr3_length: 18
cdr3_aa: CASRIVRYRTYRTDEQYF
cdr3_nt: TGTGCCAGCAGGATAGTGAGGTACCGGACATACAGGACGGATGAGCAGTACTTC

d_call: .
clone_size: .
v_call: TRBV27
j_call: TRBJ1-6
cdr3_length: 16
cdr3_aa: CASSTRGGTFNSPLHF
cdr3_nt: TGTGCCAGCAGTACTAGGGGAGGGACGTTCAATTCACCCCTCCACTTT

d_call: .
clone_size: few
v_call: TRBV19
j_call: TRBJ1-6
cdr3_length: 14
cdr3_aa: CASRLSSYNSPLHF
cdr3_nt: TGTGCCAGCAGGTTAAGCTCCTATAATTCACCCCTCCACTTT

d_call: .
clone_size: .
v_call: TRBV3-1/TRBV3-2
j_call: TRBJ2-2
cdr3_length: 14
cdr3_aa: CASSERTDTGELFF
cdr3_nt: TGTGCCAGCAGCGAACGGACAGACACCGGGGAGCTGTTTTTT

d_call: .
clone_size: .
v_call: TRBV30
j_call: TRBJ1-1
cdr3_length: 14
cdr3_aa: CAWSAGGVWAEAFF
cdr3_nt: TGTGCCTGGAGTGCGGGCGGCGTCTGGGCTGAAGCTTTCTTT

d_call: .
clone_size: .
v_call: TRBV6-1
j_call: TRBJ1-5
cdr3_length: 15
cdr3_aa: CASSDNRASNQPQHF
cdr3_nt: TGTGCCAGCAGTGATAACAGGGCTTCCAATCAGCCCCAGCATTTT

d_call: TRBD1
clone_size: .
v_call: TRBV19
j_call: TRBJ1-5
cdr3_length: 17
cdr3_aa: CASSRRDRVMSNQPQHF
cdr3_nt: TGTGCCAGTAGTCGCCGGGACAGGGTAATGAGCAATCAGCCCCAGCATTTT